This T cell receptor beta chain comes out of a study of blood T cell repertoires in COVID-19 (dated by TCRdb to about 2020). Turning to the overall study: Collaborator samples came from the United States, Italy and Spain and covered acute and convalescent phases of COVID-19. The material from the prospective study consisted of cDNA or gDNA derived from T cells, B-cell-depleted T cells, or PBMCs. The dataset comprised deeply sampled blood TCRbeta repertoires from subjects exposed to, actively infected with, or recovered from COVID-19. The repertoires were released in a freely available public database intended as a resource for research on the immune response to SARS-CoV-2. The samples were drawn from two sources: the first 160 participants of the ongoing ImmuneRACE study, and 950 to 1,500 subjects contributed by 6 global collaborators. Sample metadata almost always included a de-identified subject ID, COVID-19 status, age in years and sex. Where available, HLA class I and class II types were obtained from metadata supplied by the sample provider rather than from assay-based typing. What the work shows at the level of the full study, not this receptor alone: The amount of clinical and demographic metadata varied by source and participant and was provided uncurated.

The collaborating institutions used their own protocols to collect whole blood in K2EDTA tubes. For TCRbeta analysis, collaborator samples were shipped as frozen whole blood, as isolated PBMCs, or as DNA extracted from either sample type. TCRbeta CDR3 regions were amplified from genomic DNA by means of the immunoSEQ Assay, a bias-controlled multiplex PCR. Regarding the original processing steps: The number of nucleated cells in each sample was estimated by amplification of reference gene primers within the assay. To quantify the absolute abundance of each unique TCRbeta CDR3 rearrangement, sequence reads were collapsed and filtered. For each sample, productive Simpson clonality was calculated as the square root of Simpson's diversity index over productive rearrangements. TCRdb's version of the immuneACCESS table is confined to in-frame rearrangements and falls short of the full clone set. An unresolved V gene accounts for under half of the shortfall where checked; the remainder is of unknown origin. V, J and clone size derive from that table, while D and trimming were established from the DNA sequence. Across this sample there are some 100,000 clones, with around nine tenths seen only once. The ten most abundant clones make up 5% of the sample.

Comment on this clone: Its antigen is not yet known. Per-nucleotide qualities are absent, and no much larger clonotype sits a single base away.

The CDR3 runs 15 amino acids, cysteine and phenylalanine included. CDR3 DNA only is kept here, 45 bases in frame from base 1. The germline V gene specifies SGHVS as CDR1 and FQNEAQ as CDR2. V is shortened by 0 bases, J by 1 base, and the region joining them spans 9 bases. The origin of this receptor is a human donor in a cohort sampled during active COVID-19. The sequenced material came from peripheral blood. The chain uses TRBV7-8 and TRBJ1-1; confidence is insufficient to name the D gene. CDR3 sequence: CASSLASGPNTEAFF. The bases are TGTGCCAGCAGCTTAGCCAGTGGGCCGAACACTGAAGCTTTCTTT.